The sequence of this T cell receptor (beta chain) was determined in a study of regulatory T cells in long-lasting Graves disease. According to the study, TCR beta libraries were built with iRepertoire HTBI primers and CDR3-region Arm-PCR. TCRdb itself ran the multiplex PCR reads through MiXCR, one entry per CDR3 protein. The top ten clones hold about 12% of a sample with a few hundred thousand distinct CDR3 sequences, approximately 18% of them seen once. This CDR3 has 14 amino acids. From germline, CDR1 is DFQATT and CDR2 SNEGSKA (reference sequence). The V and J ends lost 2 bases and 1 base respectively, with 10 bases between them. This clonotype was observed a few times. Indicated time point: newly diagnosed GD, antithyroid drugs for less than 3 months. RNA isolated from PBMCs was used to make the TCR library. A blood draw put about 8.2 milliliters of peripheral blood into EDTA tubes. These data also featured in a second study, about T cells in Graves' hyperthyroidism and ophthalmopathy. That publication notes: Diagnosing involved the use of clinical symptoms, serum thyroxine and TRAb, thyroid ultrasound and orbital computed tomography.

Sequencing used peripheral blood mononuclear cells (PBMCs), obtained at new diagnosis, from a patient treated with antithyroid drugs. The chain is built from TRBV20-1 and TRBJ2-3; weak D call: TRBD2 (7 bases). This sequence was found in a woman under 40 with Graves disease. CDR3 amino acids: CSARRGGGTDTQYF. Here the CDR3 DNA reads TGCAGTGCTAGAAGGGGGGGGGGCACAGATACGCAGTATTTT.